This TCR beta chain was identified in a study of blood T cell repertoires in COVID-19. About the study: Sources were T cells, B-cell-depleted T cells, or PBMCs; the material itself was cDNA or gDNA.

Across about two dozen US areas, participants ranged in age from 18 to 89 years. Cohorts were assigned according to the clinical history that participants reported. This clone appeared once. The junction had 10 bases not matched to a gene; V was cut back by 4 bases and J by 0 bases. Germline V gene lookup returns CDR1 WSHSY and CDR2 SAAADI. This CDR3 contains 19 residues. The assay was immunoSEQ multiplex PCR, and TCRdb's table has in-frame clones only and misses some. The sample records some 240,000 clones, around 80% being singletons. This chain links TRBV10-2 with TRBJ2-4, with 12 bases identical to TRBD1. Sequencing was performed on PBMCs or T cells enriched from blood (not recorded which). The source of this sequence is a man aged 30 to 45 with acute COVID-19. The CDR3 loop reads CASSAATGQGAGAKNIQYF. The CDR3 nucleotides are TGCGCCAGCAGTGCCGCGACGGGACAGGGGGCAGGAGCCAAAAACATTCAGTACTTC.